This T cell receptor beta chain was sequenced for a study of cytomegalovirus exposure and HLA in healthy donors (dated by TCRdb to about 2017). Background on the whole study: According to an earlier analysis of a few hundred of the donors, some 180 million T cells yielded roughly 110 million unique TCR beta sequences and about 300 Gb of sequence data. An early release covering 550 to 700 HLA-typed donors comprised about 310 gigabases of sequencing data and 85 million to 100 million unique TCR sequences. Of the 398 genotyped donors, about 84% fell in the genetic ancestry cluster associated with self-reported Caucasian donors. The study aimed to test whether signatures of past pathogen exposure could be identified by cataloging public T cell receptors. The study profiled the T cell repertoires of 500 to 800 subjects by immunosequencing and related them to cytomegalovirus serostatus. Along with the roughly 670-subject first cohort, a separate validation cohort of around 120 different subjects was used. The study combined high-throughput TCR immunosequencing, statistical association of individual TCRs with disease status, and machine learning to predict cytomegalovirus infection status. To study patterns of TCR occurrence, a later analysis re-analyzed previously published TCR beta repertoires from around 700 donors and added high-resolution HLA genotyping. Rather than using new phenotypic data, the later analysis identified candidate immune exposures from TCR beta sequences and from how often those sequences occurred across donors. An earlier analysis of around 580 of the donors used high-throughput TCR beta sequencing to judge whether each TCR beta V gene segment behaved as functional or pseudogenic. Donor age, sex, ethnicity and CMV serostatus were collected together with the repertoire data. In a later genetic analysis, genome-wide SNP genotypes for about three fifths of the roughly 670 donors were used, and that subset was treated as a discovery cohort. Every discovery cohort repertoire had been produced on one sequencing platform. Both class I and class II loci were covered by HLA typing, at four-digit resolution. The number of typed donors differed by locus: roughly 620-640 for A, B, C, DRB1 and DQB1; 522 for DQA1; some 610 for DPA1; and 400 to 480 for DPB1. About 5 DR-DQ haplotypes were handled as single units for association and clustering, since linkage in the cohort was strong. On average, roughly 250,000 unique TCR beta nucleotide sequences were sequenced per donor among about 400 genotyped donors of the cohort, with 15% to 20% of those sequences being non-productive.

General conclusions and limits of the study: In a later analysis, most CMV-associated TCR beta chains were found to appear HLA-restricted, with HLA associations seemingly driven largely by CMV exposure. Presence/absence analyses assumed roughly uniform sequencing depth across donors, an assumption that may not hold. Broadly in line with IMGT annotations, most TCR beta V segments showed up in productive rearrangements about 87% or about 30% of the time in an earlier analysis of approximately 640 of the donors. According to the authors, the approach could potentially be generalized to other disease states and immunological phenotypes. A later analysis reported that several top co-occurrence clusters appeared linked to parvovirus B19, influenza, CMV and Epstein-Barr virus. Correlated functional status among segregating V segments might be attributable to linkage disequilibrium, but an unknown experimental factor could not be ruled out. In both the original and validation cohorts, the classifier was reported to diagnose cytomegalovirus status with high specificity and sensitivity. Most TCR sequences were seen in very few donors, while some public TCRs were found in many individuals. A further reported finding was that TCR beta sequences accurately predicted the HLA-A and HLA-B alleles for most subjects in the first cohort. Some 15 rarely observed V segments, including chromosome 9 orphons, were excluded from the earlier analysis of a few hundred of the donors because counts were too low. Because the 87-base-pair reads could not distinguish some IMGT-functional V segments, including TRBV6-2 and TRBV6-3, those segments were excluded. Because HLA typing was unavailable for some donors at each locus, only the typed subset was used in association tests. When HLA alleles, especially DR and DQ, strongly co-occurred, TCR associations were difficult to assign to individual alleles. A later genetic analysis reported fewer N-insertions in productive TCRs among donors in an Asian-associated ancestry cluster than the roughly 700-donor mean. A few of the identified cytomegalovirus-associated TCR beta chains were confirmed in vitro to be specific for cytomegalovirus antigens. A cluster of highly shared sequence variants was judged likely to be a technical artifact of the sequencing pipeline. In the study, about 150 TCR beta chains were listed as associated with cytomegalovirus. At a false discovery rate of 0.05, a later analysis linked about 17,000 TCR beta sequences to specific HLA alleles. In a later analysis, TCR association rates were found to vary across HLA loci, with the most associated TCRs seen for DRB1 alleles and the fewest for HLA-C alleles. Only TCR beta chains were sequenced in this cohort, and the absence of alpha or paired-chain data limited detectable features. V-gene and J-gene trimming of TCR beta chains was associated with a missense DCLRE1C variant in a later genetic analysis, and the association was replicated in an independent cohort. A later analysis found that HLA-associated TCR beta chains were more clonally expanded and had lower generation probabilities than equally common non-associated chains. The only immune exposure information available for the cohort was CMV serostatus.

Notes on this clone: Its cognate antigen has yet to be identified. No base-level quality is on record; no much larger clone is a single base apart.

Clipping removes 2 bases from V and 4 bases from J, with 10 as the unmatched junction base count. Taken from the germline V gene (reference sequence), the CDR1 and CDR2 loops are GTSNPN and SVGIG. From the cysteine up to the phenylalanine, the CDR3 has a length of 15 residues. CDR3 DNA is the only sequence kept; it has 45 bases, read in frame from the first base. The library was made by the immunoSEQ multiplex PCR assay. The multiplex PCR relied on a mix of 60 forward primers for TCR Vbeta segments and 13 reverse primers for TCR Jbeta segments. The CDR3 region of rearranged TCR beta genes was amplified from genomic DNA by a multiplex PCR assay. On the Illumina HiSeq System, the amplified TCR beta libraries were sequenced as 87-base-pair reads. The paper's data handling went like this. In a later analysis, 77 million or so unique TCR beta chains were counted across the roughly 670 repertoires, and around 11 million of these chains were shared by at least two donors. A nearest-neighbor algorithm error-corrected the raw reads and collapsed the reads into unique sequences, merging closely related sequences to remove PCR and sequencing errors. To assign V, D and J gene segments, CDR3 sequences were aligned to IMGT reference sequences. For a sequence to be retained, a match of at least six nucleotides to both a V gene segment and a J gene segment was required. A rearrangement counted as productive if the CDR3 had no stop codons and remained in frame with V and J, and every other rearrangement counted as non-productive. Following IMGT convention, CDR3 was defined as the stretch from the second conserved V-encoded cysteine up to the conserved J-encoded phenylalanine. The earlier analysis of about 640 of the donors excluded any sequence lacking an unambiguous match to a single V gene segment. In an earlier analysis of several hundred of the donors, V segments were called functional above 56.7% productive rearrangements and were called segregating when the between-donor standard deviation exceeded 5%. To diagnose cytomegalovirus status from the catalog of TCR beta chain sequences, a statistical classification framework was built. In a later analysis, V and J genes were assigned by comparing TCR nucleotide sequences against IMGT/GENE-DB human TR gene sequences. The TCRdist pipeline was used in a later analysis to assign CDR3 sequences and most-parsimonious VDJ recombination scenarios. A later analysis defined each TCR beta chain by its CDR3 amino acid sequence plus V-gene family, and excluded reads lacking a unique V-gene family. As a way to deal with suspected cross-contamination and a sequencing artifact, a later analysis dropped 500 to 700 nucleotide sequences that were highly shared and had low generation probability. For each public chain, a later analysis derived a clonal expansion index from normalized ranks of inferred template counts within each repertoire. Generation probabilities in a later analysis came from a VDJ recombination model fitted to out-of-frame rearrangements, and those results were checked against IGoR. In a later analysis, hypergeometric tests were used to score TCR-TCR, TCR-HLA and TCR-CMV co-occurrence, with a repertoire-size bias correction applied to TCR pairs. To estimate false discovery rates, a later analysis permuted the HLA or CMV assignments 20 times. In a later analysis, co-occurring TCRs were grouped using DBSCAN, with TCRdist sequence similarity added in when clustering inside HLA-allele-positive subsets. Repertoires with fewer than 30,000 or more than 120,000 public chains were left out of co-occurrence clustering, as were five repertoires with anomalous nucleotide sharing. TCRdb stores this immuneACCESS table with in-frame sequences only. Part of the clones is absent; in the studies checked, under half of the shortfall reflects unresolved V genes, and no reason is known for the rest. V and J calls and clone size are copied from that table; D and trimming were computed from the DNA. The sample includes 94,000 or so clones, with more than 65% observed a single time. The top ten constitute approximately 7.8% of the sample.

In total, fewer than 750 healthy bone marrow donors made up the cohort. At the time of sampling, all cohort members were nominally healthy, though unrecorded immune exposures were likely present. The donor tested CMV seronegative and was one of the 352 seronegative cohort members. Every donor gave a peripheral blood sample, and the peripheral blood mononuclear cells from that sample were used for TCR beta sequencing. The Qiagen DNeasy Blood Extraction Kit was used to extract genomic DNA from the blood cell samples. The sample comprised PBMCs. The TCR originated in a man aged 55-75 years in good health and CMV-seronegative. This receptor chain uses TRBV30 and TRBJ2-5; a stretch of 7 junction bases matches TRBD2. The DNA reads TGTGCCTGGAGTCAGGGAGGGTCCCCCACAGAGACCCAGTACTTC. Translated, it reads CAWSQGGSPTETQYF.